A selection of T cell receptor beta chains follows, all from one sample in a study of T cells in Graves' hyperthyroidism and ophthalmopathy. In TCRdb, the multiplex PCR reads were re-called with MiXCR into one record per CDR3 protein. The sample carries approximately 350,000 distinct CDR3 sequences, around 15% recorded once. The sequenced material came from blood. The source is a woman aged 55-69 years with Graves' ophthalmopathy. The CDR3 runs from the conserved cysteine through the conserved F or W. Fields, in order: clone size, V gene, J gene, D gene, CDR3 protein, CDR3 DNA. A D gene is named only where the DNA matches it firmly. The size field is filled for only some rows; it gives once, few, many or a size class.

abundance: many; v_gene: TRBV7-9; j_gene: TRBJ1-2; d_gene: NA; CDR3aa: CASSLSRTSGVDGYTF; CDR3nt: TGTGCCAGCAGCTTAAGCCGGACCTCAGGAGTTGATGGCTACACCTTC
abundance: many; v_gene: TRBV30; j_gene: TRBJ2-3; d_gene: NA; CDR3aa: CAWIPSTDTQYF; CDR3nt: TGTGCCTGGATACCTAGCACAGATACGCAGTATTTT
abundance: many; v_gene: TRBV20-1; j_gene: TRBJ2-7; d_gene: TRBD2; CDR3aa: CSARELAVSYEQYF; CDR3nt: TGCAGTGCTAGAGAGCTAGCGGTATCCTACGAGCAGTACTTC
abundance: many; v_gene: TRBV28; j_gene: TRBJ2-7; d_gene: TRBD1; CDR3aa: CASSGPRGTGLGEQYF; CDR3nt: TGTGCCAGCAGTGGGCCTCGGGGGACAGGTCTGGGCGAGCAGTACTTC
abundance: many; v_gene: TRBV28; j_gene: TRBJ2-7; d_gene: TRBD1; CDR3aa: CASSSGGQGAYEQYF; CDR3nt: TGTGCCAGCAGCTCGGGGGGACAGGGGGCCTACGAGCAGTACTTC
abundance: few; v_gene: TRBV5-1; j_gene: TRBJ2-5; d_gene: TRBD1; CDR3aa: CASSSRGQANPQETQYF; CDR3nt: TGCGCCAGCAGCAGCAGGGGACAGGCCAATCCGCAAGAGACCCAGTACTTC
abundance: many; v_gene: TRBV14; j_gene: TRBJ2-3; d_gene: NA; CDR3aa: CASSQTETTDTQYF; CDR3nt: TGTGCCAGCAGCCAAACGGAGACCACAGATACGCAGTATTTT
abundance: NA; v_gene: TRBV19; j_gene: TRBJ1-1; d_gene: NA; CDR3aa: CASSIDQGAEAFF; CDR3nt: TGTGCCAGTAGTATAGATCAAGGGGCTGAAGCTTTCTTT
abundance: NA; v_gene: TRBV9; j_gene: TRBJ2-5; d_gene: TRBD2; CDR3aa: CASSVAPGLGRGAQYF; CDR3nt: TGTGCCAGCAGCGTAGCCCCGGGACTAGGGCGGGGTGCCCAGTACTTC
abundance: few; v_gene: TRBV4-2; j_gene: TRBJ2-6; d_gene: NA; CDR3aa: CASSPPSRAGAWGANVLTF; CDR3nt: TGTGCCAGCAGCCCCCCGTCCCGGGCCGGCGCGTGGGGGGCCAACGTCCTGACTTTC
abundance: few; v_gene: TRBV7-9; j_gene: TRBJ2-4; d_gene: NA; CDR3aa: CASRGDYLTVAKNIQYF; CDR3nt: TGTGCCAGCAGAGGCGACTACTTGACCGTAGCCAAAAACATTCAGTACTTC
abundance: many; v_gene: TRBV12-3/TRBV12-4; j_gene: TRBJ2-3; d_gene: NA; CDR3aa: CASSLHRVIDTQYF; CDR3nt: TGTGCCAGCAGTTTACACAGGGTTATAGATACGCAGTATTTT
abundance: few; v_gene: TRBV12-3/TRBV12-4; j_gene: TRBJ1-1; d_gene: NA; CDR3aa: CASSLRRLDTEAFF; CDR3nt: TGTGCCAGCAGTTTACGCCGCCTGGACACTGAAGCTTTCTTT
abundance: few; v_gene: TRBV20-1; j_gene: TRBJ1-2; d_gene: NA; CDR3aa: CSPRGDANYGYTF; CDR3nt: TGCAGTCCTCGGGGGGACGCGAACTATGGCTACACCTTC
abundance: many; v_gene: TRBV5-1; j_gene: TRBJ2-2; d_gene: NA; CDR3aa: CASSLVPSRGVNTGELFF; CDR3nt: TGCGCCAGCAGCTTGGTCCCCTCCCGCGGAGTAAACACCGGGGAGCTGTTTTTT
abundance: many; v_gene: TRBV18; j_gene: TRBJ2-1; d_gene: NA; CDR3aa: CASSPPTRISYNEQFF; CDR3nt: TGTGCCAGCTCACCACCCACCCGGATCTCCTACAATGAGCAGTTCTTC
abundance: many; v_gene: TRBV28; j_gene: TRBJ2-3; d_gene: TRBD2; CDR3aa: CASSPRPSGRSTDTQYF; CDR3nt: TGTGCCAGCAGTCCCCGACCTAGCGGGAGAAGCACAGATACGCAGTATTTT
abundance: NA; v_gene: TRBV24-1; j_gene: TRBJ2-6; d_gene: NA; CDR3aa: CATSDSTLPGANVLTF; CDR3nt: TGTGCCACCAGTGATTCAACCTTACCGGGGGCCAACGTCCTGACTTTC
abundance: NA; v_gene: TRBV4-1; j_gene: TRBJ2-1; d_gene: TRBD2; CDR3aa: CASSQDRASGSYNEQFF; CDR3nt: TGCGCCAGCAGCCAAGATCGGGCTAGCGGATCCTACAATGAGCAGTTCTTC
abundance: many; v_gene: TRBV20-1; j_gene: TRBJ2-3; d_gene: TRBD2; CDR3aa: CSARTTSGYTDTQYF; CDR3nt: TGCAGTGCTAGAACCACTAGCGGCTACACAGATACGCAGTATTTT
abundance: few; v_gene: TRBV12-3/TRBV12-4; j_gene: TRBJ2-3; d_gene: NA; CDR3aa: CASTIRPATQYF; CDR3nt: TGTGCCAGCACCATCCGCCCGGCTACGCAGTATTTT
abundance: NA; v_gene: TRBV6-1; j_gene: TRBJ2-3; d_gene: NA; CDR3aa: CASSYDSSVDTQYF; CDR3nt: TGTGCCAGCAGTTACGATAGTTCGGTAGATACGCAGTATTTT
abundance: once; v_gene: TRBV5-1; j_gene: TRBJ2-1; d_gene: NA; CDR3aa: CASSPGGAGAGNEQFF; CDR3nt: TGCGCCAGCAGCCCAGGGGGGGCGGGAGCCGGCAATGAGCAGTTCTTC
abundance: few; v_gene: TRBV4-1; j_gene: TRBJ2-3; d_gene: TRBD1; CDR3aa: CASSLGQGELDTQYF; CDR3nt: TGCGCCAGCAGCCTCGGACAGGGGGAGTTGGATACGCAGTATTTT
abundance: NA; v_gene: TRBV5-1; j_gene: TRBJ2-6; d_gene: NA; CDR3aa: CASSAGHSGANVLTF; CDR3nt: TGCGCCAGCAGCGCGGGCCACTCTGGGGCCAACGTCCTGACTTTC
abundance: NA; v_gene: TRBV2; j_gene: TRBJ2-1; d_gene: TRBD2; CDR3aa: CASNRLAGANEQFF; CDR3nt: TGTGCCAGCAATCGACTAGCGGGAGCCAATGAGCAGTTCTTC